The 17 T cell receptor beta chains below come from one sample, sequenced in a study of regulatory T cells in long-lasting Graves disease (dated by TCRdb to the early 2020s). The protocol used for the library was multiplex PCR. Sequenced using an Illumina HiSeq 4000. TCR beta libraries were built with iRepertoire HTBI primers and Arm-PCR amplification of CDR3 regions. The raw public reads went through TCRdb reprocessing: fastp at Q25, MiXCR clone calling, in-frame beta chains kept. Every distinct CDR3 protein forms one entry, paired with its most common genes and DNA. Across this sample there are 560,000 or so distinct CDR3 sequences, with about 16% seen only once. About 12% of the sample is held by the ten biggest clonotypes. This sample's time point label indicates: newly diagnosed GD, antithyroid drugs for less than 3 months. For both TCR sequencing and RNA sequencing, RNA was extracted from PBMCs using TRIzol.

Another study also made use of these data, one on T cells in Graves' hyperthyroidism and ophthalmopathy.

The material was peripheral blood mononuclear cells (PBMCs), obtained at new diagnosis, from a patient treated with antithyroid drugs. These receptor sequences come from a man younger than 35 with Graves disease. Donor details come from another sample of the same person, matched by shared clones.

Remarks on this clonotype: Given a much more abundant clone one base away, this may be a read error. The V and J genes are TRBV6-1 and TRBJ1-4; the match to TRBD1 covers 7 bases. The length of the CDR3 is 14 residues. Germline CDR1 reads MNHNS; CDR2 reads SASEGT. The CDR3 region has the DNA TGTGCCAGCAGTCACCGACAGGGTAATGGAAAACTGTTTTTT. It translates to CASSHRQGNGKLFF.

This clonotype was picked up many times. The chain recombines TRBV11-1 with TRBJ2-5; a possible D gene is TRBD2 (6 bases). V lost 3 bases to trimming and J lost 4 bases, with 18 bases between them. The CDR3 is made up of 16 amino acids. Germline V lookup: CDR1 SGHAT, CDR2 FQDESV (reference sequence). In DNA form, the CDR3 reads TGTGCCAGCAGCTTGGTCGCGGGGAGACCAGGAGAGACCCAGTACTTC. It codes for CASSLVAGRPGETQYF.

The CDR3, as DNA: TGCAGTGCTAGGGACCCGGGACACGCGGAGACCCAGTACTTC. This codes for CSARDPGHAETQYF. The chain combines TRBV20-1 with TRBJ2-5, with D perhaps TRBD1 (6 bases). Trimming cost V 3 bases and J 5 bases, with 16 bases left between them. This CDR3 region has 14 residues. Germline loops: CDR1 DFQATT, CDR2 SNEGSKA (reference sequence).

The chain is built from TRBV7-9 and TRBJ2-1; 14 nucleotides match TRBD2. The CDR3 contains 17 residues. Germline V lookup: CDR1 SEHNR, CDR2 FQNEAQ (reference sequence). Trimming removed 1 base from V and 4 bases from J; junction bases left unmatched: 3. The CDR3 DNA is TGTGCCAGCAGCTTAGGGACTAGCGGGAGGTCTTACAATGAGCAGTTCTTC. This translates into CASSLGTSGRSYNEQFF. The whole variable domain, remainder taken from reference TRBV7-9 and TRBJ2-1, is DTGVSQNPRHKITKRGQNVTFRCDPISEHNRLYWYRQTLGQGPEFLTYFQNEAQLEKSRLLSDRFSAERPKGSFSTLEIQRTEQGDSAMYLCASSLGTSGRSYNEQFFGPGTRLTVL.

There are many counts of this clonotype. The genes are TRBV3-1 and TRBJ1-4, with 8 bases matching TRBD1. The germline V gene encodes CDR1 LGHDT and CDR2 YNNKEL (reference sequence). V was clipped by 2 bases and J by 5 bases; unmatched bases: 4. The CDR3 totals 15 residues. The CDR3 region is CASSQKDRENEKLFF. The CDR3 region has the DNA TGTGCCAGCAGCCAAAAGGACAGGGAGAATGAAAAACTGTTTTTT.

The chain links TRBV5-1 to TRBJ2-3; 7 bases agree with TRBD2. Germline V gene lookup returns CDR1 SGHRS and CDR2 YFSETQ. The ends lost 3 bases at V and 0 bases at J; junction bases unmatched: 7. This CDR3 has 16 amino acids. CDR3 coding DNA: TGCGCCAGCAGCTCCGGACTAGTGACTAGCACAGATACGCAGTATTTT. Its protein is CASSSGLVTSTDTQYF.

This clonotype occurred many times. The V gene is TRBV6-2 or TRBV6-3, the J gene TRBJ2-7; 7 nucleotides agree with TRBD2. V shed 8 bases and J 6 bases; nucleotides not matched to a gene: 7. The CDR3 spans 12 residues. Germline V gene data show CDR1 as MNHEY and CDR2 as SVGEGT. The CDR3 loop is CASGLTSAEQYF. The CDR3 DNA sequence: TGTGCCAGCGGCCTTACTAGCGCCGAGCAGTACTTC.

This chain uses TRBV7-8 with TRBJ1-2; no clear D. The CDR3 loop spans 12 amino acids. V gave up 1 base and J gave up 6 bases, with 6 bases separating them. CDR1 SGHVS and CDR2 FQNEAQ come from the germline V gene. The chain's CDR3 is CASSLDADGYTF. CDR3 coding DNA: TGTGCCAGCAGCTTAGATGCGGATGGCTACACCTTC.

In this sample, this clonotype turned up many times. This sequence joins TRBV2 and TRBJ2-2; 13 bases agree with TRBD2. The germline V gene encodes CDR1 SNHLY and CDR2 FYNNEI. This CDR3 region has 15 residues. Trimming at V came to 4 bases and at J to 5 bases, leaving 1 base not matched to a gene. The CDR3 DNA reads as TGTGCCAGCAGTGGGGGACTAGCGGGAACCGGGGAGCTGTTTTTT. It specifies CASSGGLAGTGELFF.

The chain joins TRBV20-1 to TRBJ1-5; no firm D call. The CDR3 spans 13 residues. CDR1 DFQATT and CDR2 SNEGSKA come from the germline V gene (reference sequence). Trimming took 3 bases from V and 2 from J, leaving 8 bases between them. The CDR3, as DNA: TGCAGTGCTAGCCTACCGGGCAATCAGCCCCAGCATTTT. Its translation: CSASLPGNQPQHF.

This clonotype appeared a few times. This chain joins TRBV6-1 and TRBJ2-3; D is ambiguous. This CDR3 has 13 amino acids. Germline V CDR1 and CDR2: MNHNS, SASEGT. Trimming took off 8 bases at V and 6 bases at J, with 15 bases between the two ends. The DNA for the CDR3 is TGTGCCAGCGCGTCGGGTTTTAGTGATACGCAGTATTTT. It specifies CASASGFSDTQYF.

This clonotype has a handful of counts. The J gene is TRBJ1-6, the V gene TRBV20-1; D is unclear. The V gene's germline CDR1 is DFQATT and CDR2 SNEGSKA (reference sequence). The V gene lost 0 bases and the J gene lost 7 bases, with 7 bases spanning the gap. This CDR3 comprises 13 residues. The CDR3 spells CSAREDGNSPLHF. The DNA of the CDR3 is TGCAGTGCTAGAGAGGACGGAAATTCACCCCTCCACTTT.

The chain links TRBV6-2 or TRBV6-3 to TRBJ2-7; maybe TRBD2 (6 bases). The V end lost 10 bases, the J end lost 0 bases, and 13 bases lay between the germline ends. CDR1 MNHEY and CDR2 SVGEGT come from the germline V gene. The CDR3 covers 13 residues. CDR3 bases: TGTGCCACGGAGGGCGCTAGCTCCTACGAGCAGTACTTC. This sequence encodes CATEGASSYEQYF.

This sequence joins TRBV20-1 and TRBJ2-1; D not certain. The CDR3 is made up of 19 amino acids. V gave up 3 bases and J gave up 4 bases, with 28 bases separating them. Per germline, CDR1 DFQATT and CDR2 SNEGSKA (reference sequence). CDR3 protein: CSASNFVAPDFIPYNEQFF. The CDR3 DNA reads as TGCAGTGCTAGCAATTTTGTAGCCCCAGACTTCATACCATACAATGAGCAGTTCTTC.

As concerns this clonotype: This likely traces to a read error, being one base from a far larger clone. The CDR3 DNA reads TGCAGTGCCACCGATAGCGGGGGTCGAGAGACCCAGTACTTC. It encodes CSATDSGGRETQYF. The chain has TRBV20-1 and TRBJ2-1; 9 bases align to TRBD2. Near its end, the DNA agrees better with TRBJ2-5, so the J call may be wrong. The CDR3 contains 14 residues. Germline loops: CDR1 DFQATT, CDR2 SNEGSKA (reference sequence).

This clonotype was counted a few times. The V gene is TRBV30, the J gene TRBJ2-5, with D possibly matching TRBD2 (5 bases). The CDR3 extends over 14 amino acids. Germline V gene lookup returns CDR1 GTSNPN and CDR2 SVGIG (reference sequence). V was pared by 2 bases and J by 6 bases, with 16 bases between. CDR3 coding DNA: TGTGCCTGGAGTCTCGGAGGTATGGAAAAGACCCAGTACTTC. Protein: CAWSLGGMEKTQYF.

This clonotype was recorded many times. The chain couples TRBV4-1 to TRBJ2-4, with D unresolved. The CDR3 runs to 14 residues. Trimming took off 4 bases at V and 7 bases at J, with 14 bases between the two ends. Germline CDR1 and CDR2: MGHRA and YSYEKL. CDR3: CASSLAPPGNIQYF. CDR3 coding DNA: TGCGCCAGCAGCCTCGCGCCCCCGGGTAACATTCAGTACTTC.